The clone carrying this T cell receptor (beta chain) was counted ten times or more. What it binds is not known. Unique molecular identifiers were used in preparing the TCRbeta library. TCRdb processed the PCR reads anew with MiXCR; each CDR3 protein has one entry. The repertoire holds a few hundred thousand distinct CDR3 sequences, just over 7.5% seen once, with approximately 9.1% in the top ten. This sample is drawn from a study of T-cell reconstitution after alpha-beta-depleted transplantation in children. Findings and caveats of the study: Newly generated T cells supplied most T-cell counts and diversity one year post-transplant.

This CDR3 has 16 amino acids. Germline trimming cut 6 bases from V and 4 bases from J; bases unmatched to any gene: 11. The sequencing used peripheral blood, collected 360 days after TCRalphabeta/CD19-depleted stem cell transplant. This receptor was obtained from a female patient between 2 and 15 years old who had a stem cell transplant for Fanconi anemia, so the T cells may come from the graft donor. The chain joins TRBV12-3 or TRBV12-4 to TRBJ2-1; 8 bases map to TRBD2. CDR3 region: CASSSRRTSRYNEQFF. As DNA, the CDR3 is TGTGCCAGCAGCTCCCGACGGACTAGCAGATACAATGAGCAGTTCTTC.